The source of this T cell receptor (beta chain) is a study of blood T cell repertoires in COVID-19. About the study: Sites in the United States, Italy and Spain provided acute and convalescent COVID-19 samples.

As handled by the study authors: For nucleated cells, counts were estimated from reference gene primer amplification. The data were produced by immunoSEQ multiplex PCR, yet TCRdb's version contains in-frame clones alone and is incomplete. That table supplies the V and J calls and clone size; D and trimming were determined from the DNA. The sample yields roughly 140,000 clones, roughly 80% seen once. Germline assignment: CDR1 GTSNPN and CDR2 SVGIG (reference sequence). This CDR3 contains 14 residues. V was cut by 1 base and J by 0 bases, with 9 bases left in between. Sequenced material: peripheral blood. This sequence joins TRBV30 and TRBJ1-2; possibly TRBD1 for D (6 bases). The clonotype comes from a man aged 65-85 years who had recovered from COVID-19. The CDR3 DNA reads as TGTGCCTGGAGTGGGGGGCACTCTAACTATGGCTACACCTTC. Its protein product is CAWSGGHSNYGYTF. Drawing the rest from reference TRBV30 and TRBJ1-2, the complete variable domain is SQTIHQWPATLVQPVGSPLSLECTVEGTSNPNLYWYRQAAGRGLQLLFYSVGIGQISSEVPQNLSASRPQDRQFILSSKKLLLSDSGFYLCAWSGGHSNYGYTFGSGTRLTVV.